The present entry profiles one TCR beta chain with its context. As yet, its antigen is unknown. This specimen belongs to a study of cytomegalovirus exposure and HLA in healthy donors. The study, taken as a whole, reports: Indistinguishability led to the exclusion of some V segments, TRBV6-2 and TRBV6-3 included. Later on, an analysis tied approximately 15,000 TCR beta sequences to HLA alleles at 0.05 false discovery rate. Productive status was seen about 90% or about 30% of the time for most TCR beta V segments in an earlier analysis.

A multiplex PCR was run with 60 Vbeta primers and 13 Jbeta primers. Using immunoSEQ multiplex PCR, the repertoire was profiled, and TCRdb retains in-frame clones only, with some absent. The top ten hold around 1.3% of the sample, which has 100,000 to 120,000 clones, around 73% seen once. Germline assignment: CDR1 SNHLY and CDR2 FYNNEI. V dropped 4 bases and J dropped 5 bases, with 6 bases sitting between them. There are 12 residues in the CDR3. This chain links TRBV2 with TRBJ2-4; D unclear. Source material: PBMCs. The TCR originated in a young man in good health and CMV-seronegative. CDR3: CASSVPENIQYF. CDR3 nucleotides: TGTGCCAGCAGTGTACCAGAAAACATTCAGTACTTC.